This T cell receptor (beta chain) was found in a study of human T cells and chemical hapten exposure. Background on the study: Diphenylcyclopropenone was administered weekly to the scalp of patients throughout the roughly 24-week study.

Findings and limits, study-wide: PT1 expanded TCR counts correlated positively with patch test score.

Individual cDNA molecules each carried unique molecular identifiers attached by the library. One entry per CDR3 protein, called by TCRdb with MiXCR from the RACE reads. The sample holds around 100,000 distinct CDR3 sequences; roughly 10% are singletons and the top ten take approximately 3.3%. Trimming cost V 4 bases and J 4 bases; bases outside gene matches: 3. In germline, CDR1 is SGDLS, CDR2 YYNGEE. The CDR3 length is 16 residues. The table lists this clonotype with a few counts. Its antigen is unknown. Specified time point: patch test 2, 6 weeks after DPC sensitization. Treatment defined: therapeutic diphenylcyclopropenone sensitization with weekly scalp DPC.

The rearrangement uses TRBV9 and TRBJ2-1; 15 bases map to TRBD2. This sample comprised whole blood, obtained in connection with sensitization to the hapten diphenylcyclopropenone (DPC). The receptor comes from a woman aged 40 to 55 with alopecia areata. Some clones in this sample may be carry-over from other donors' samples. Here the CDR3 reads CASSSGLAGGYNEQFF. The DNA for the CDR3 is TGTGCCAGCAGCTCAGGACTAGCGGGGGGGTACAATGAGCAGTTCTTC.